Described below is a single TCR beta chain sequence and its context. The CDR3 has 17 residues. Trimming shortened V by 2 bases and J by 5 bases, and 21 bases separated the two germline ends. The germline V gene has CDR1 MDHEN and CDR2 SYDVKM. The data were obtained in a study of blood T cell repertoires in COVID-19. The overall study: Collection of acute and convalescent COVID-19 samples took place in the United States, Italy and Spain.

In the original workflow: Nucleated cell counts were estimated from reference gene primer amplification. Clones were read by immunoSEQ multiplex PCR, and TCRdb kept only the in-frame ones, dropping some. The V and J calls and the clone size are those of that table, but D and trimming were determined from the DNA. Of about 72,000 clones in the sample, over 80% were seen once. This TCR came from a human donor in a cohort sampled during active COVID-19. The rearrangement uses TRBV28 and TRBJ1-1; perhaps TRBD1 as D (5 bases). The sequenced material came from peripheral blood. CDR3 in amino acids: CASSLGGKRGEGTEAFF. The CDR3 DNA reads TGTGCCAGCAGTTTAGGGGGGAAAAGAGGGGAGGGTACTGAAGCTTTCTTT.